This TCR beta chain derives from a study of blood T cells in healthy people across ages. V lost 6 bases and J lost 8; bases outside the gene matches: 6. Germline CDR1 and CDR2: GTSNPN and SVGIG (reference sequence). There are 12 residues in the CDR3. Combining a sample-barcoded 5' primer with a J-beta primer mix, a second PCR ran for roughly 6 to 12 cycles. TCRdb recomputed calls from the 5' RACE reads with MiXCR, one row per CDR3 protein. This repertoire shows fewer than 700,000 distinct CDR3 sequences, around two fifths found once; its top ten account for approximately 29%. As concerns this clonotype: The antigen remains unidentified.

The study's findings and limits: PBMCs were not sorted, which prevented a conclusive comparison of naive versus antigen-experienced cells. The unknown donor CMV status may have confounded expanded clonotype changes. Comparison with aged donors showed that long-lived donors had more naive CD4+ cells and higher diversity.

Extraction yielded at least 5 micrograms of total RNA per sample. The sample consisted of blood. This chain uses TRBV30 with TRBJ1-5; 8 bases align to TRBD1. This sequence originates from a man at least 80 years old in good health. For the CDR3, the DNA is TGTGCCTGCCGACAGGGGTCGGAGCCCCAGCATTTT. Its translation is CACRQGSEPQHF.